This T cell receptor (beta chain) originates from a study of T cells in Graves' hyperthyroidism and ophthalmopathy. The CDR3 loop spans 16 amino acids. V dropped 2 bases and J dropped 0; count of bases not matched to a gene: 5. Germline values: CDR1 SGHRS, CDR2 YFSETQ. This clonotype was counted only a few times. Antigen unknown. The investigators amplified TCR beta CDR3 regions from RNA transcripts. Primed by the HTBI set, a first-round RT-PCR was run on the TCR CDR3. TCRdb fed the multiplex PCR reads into MiXCR, producing one record per CDR3 protein. Altogether 500,000 to 750,000 distinct CDR3 sequences are present, 14% being singletons, with the ten largest covering less than 9%. Study-wide results and limits: Model-based prediction identified ophthalmopathy a median roughly six months prior to its onset.

Ophthalmopathy patients all had a Clinical Activity Score of at least 3, a NOSPECS grade of at least 4 and disease under 3 months old. Those patients with uncontrolled infection, other autoimmune disease, pregnancy or lactation were excluded. 10 ml of fresh peripheral blood supplied the PBMCs. The sequencing sample was made of blood. This clonotype originated in a woman between 18 and 29 years old with Graves' ophthalmopathy. The chain links TRBV5-1 to TRBJ2-3, with 8 bases matching TRBD2. This CDR3 reads CASSLLAVRSTDTQYF. The CDR3 DNA follows: TGCGCCAGCAGCTTACTAGCGGTCAGGAGCACAGATACGCAGTATTTT.